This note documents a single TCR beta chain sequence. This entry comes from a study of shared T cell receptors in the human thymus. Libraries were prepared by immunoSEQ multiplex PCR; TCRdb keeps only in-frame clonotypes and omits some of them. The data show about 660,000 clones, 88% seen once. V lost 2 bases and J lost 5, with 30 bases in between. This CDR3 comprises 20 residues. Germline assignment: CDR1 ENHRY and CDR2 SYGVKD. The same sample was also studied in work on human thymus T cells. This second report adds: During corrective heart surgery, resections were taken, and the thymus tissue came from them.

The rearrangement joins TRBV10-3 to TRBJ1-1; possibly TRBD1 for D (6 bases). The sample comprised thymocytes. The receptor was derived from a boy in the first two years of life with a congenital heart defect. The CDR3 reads CAISEVVESGPWGLGTEAFF. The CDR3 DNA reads TGTGCCATCAGTGAGGTTGTGGAGTCAGGCCCTTGGGGGCTGGGGACTGAAGCTTTCTTT.